The 14 T cell receptor beta chains listed next were all sequenced from one sample in a study of blood T cell repertoires in COVID-19. Sequencing was performed with immunoSEQ multiplex PCR; in TCRdb, only in-frame clones are kept and a portion is missing. The repertoire holds approximately 280,000 clones, with nearly 90% as singletons. The sequencing input was PBMCs or T cells enriched from blood (not recorded which). These receptor sequences come from a woman aged 18-30 years with acute COVID-19.

V is TRBV27 and J is TRBJ2-1; 11 bases are shared with TRBD2. The CDR3 has 17 amino acids. The V gene's germline CDR1 is MNHEY and CDR2 SMNVEV (reference sequence). The V and J ends lost 4 bases and 4 bases, in that order; junction bases with no gene match: 9. CDR3 region: CASSSPATSGSYNEQFF. CDR3 in DNA: TGTGCCAGCAGTTCACCGGCCACTAGCGGGAGTTACAATGAGCAGTTCTTC.

This chain joins TRBV7-9 and TRBJ2-7; the D gene is possibly TRBD2 (6 bases). This CDR3 spans 14 amino acids. Trimming removed 5 bases at V and 3 bases at J, with 14 bases between. Germline-derived CDR1 and CDR2 are SEHNR and FQNEAQ (reference sequence). The CDR3: CASSRPGVRYEQYF. CDR3 bases: TGTGCCAGCAGCCGGCCGGGGGTTCGCTACGAGCAGTACTTC.

The rearrangement links TRBV4-2 to TRBJ2-2; the match to TRBD1 covers 9 bases. After removal of 6 bases from V and 1 base from J, the junction contained 3 bases not matched to a gene. The CDR3 length is 15 residues. Germline V lookup: CDR1 LGHNA, CDR2 YNFKEQ. The CDR3 DNA sequence: TGTGCCAGCAGAGAGGACAGGGGGAACACCGGGGAGCTGTTTTTT. Translation gives CASREDRGNTGELFF.

The rearrangement joins TRBV19 to TRBJ1-2; TRBD1 aligns across 8 bases. With 9 bases clipped from V and 8 bases from J, the junction kept 17 bases outside the gene matches. The CDR3 covers 15 residues. The germline gives CDR1 LNHDA, CDR2 SQIVND (reference sequence). The DNA of the CDR3 is TGTGCCAGCCAAAACACAGGGGGTGGACCGGGAGGCTACACCTTC. This encodes CASQNTGGGPGGYTF.

This chain connects TRBV5-5 to TRBJ2-7; TRBD1 agrees at 8 bases. After removal of 0 bases from V and 1 base from J, the junction contained 6 bases not matched to a gene. This CDR3 spans 16 amino acids. Germline V gives CDR1 SGHKS, CDR2 YYEKEE (reference sequence). The CDR3 region is CASSLEFGTGSYEQYF. DNA for the CDR3: TGTGCCAGCAGCTTGGAGTTTGGGACAGGTTCCTACGAGCAGTACTTC.

The chain employs TRBV10-3 and TRBJ1-6, with D perhaps TRBD1 (5 bases). The CDR3 length is 14 residues. V was pared by 7 bases and J by 10 bases, with 17 bases between. Germline V gene sequence: CDR1 ENHRY, CDR2 SYGVKD. The CDR3 sequence is CAINVGQGNSPLHF. CDR3 sequence (DNA): TGTGCCATCAACGTTGGGCAGGGTAACTCACCCCTCCACTTT.

This rearrangement joins TRBV5-1 to TRBJ2-7; the D gene is possibly TRBD1 (7 bases). This CDR3 is built from 15 residues. V lost 4 bases and J 0 bases, leaving 14 bases between the germline ends. Germline values: CDR1 SGHRS, CDR2 YFSETQ. The CDR3: CASSLRGDSSYEQYF. CDR3 nucleotides: TGCGCCAGCAGCCTCAGGGGGGACAGCTCCTACGAGCAGTACTTC.

The V and J genes are TRBV20-1 and TRBJ2-1; TRBD1 matches 11 bases. V gave up 3 bases and J gave up 5 bases; unmatched junction bases: 9. Germline V CDR1 and CDR2: DFQATT, SNEGSKA (reference sequence). This CDR3 spans 16 amino acids. The CDR3 loop reads CSASVPGQGVNNEQFF. Written as DNA, the CDR3 is TGCAGTGCTAGTGTCCCGGGACAGGGGGTGAACAATGAGCAGTTCTTC.

The chain couples TRBV30 to TRBJ1-5; 7 bases agree with TRBD1. The CDR3 runs to 15 residues. CDR1 is GTSNPN, CDR2 SVGIG, per germline (reference sequence). With V trimmed by 3 bases and J by 7 bases, 12 bases remained unmatched. This chain's CDR3 is CAWRRGTGAGQPQHF. In DNA, the CDR3 is TGTGCCTGGAGAAGGGGTACAGGGGCTGGACAGCCCCAGCATTTT.

This clone was counted once. The chain is built from TRBV7-9 and TRBJ2-7; 11 positions match TRBD2. This CDR3 is 14 amino acids long. The ends lost 8 bases at V and 3 bases at J; junction bases unmatched: 6. Looked up from germline, CDR1 is SEHNR and CDR2 is FQNEAQ (reference sequence). This chain's CDR3 is CASQMGTSGYEQYF. The CDR3 nucleotides read TGTGCCAGCCAAATGGGGACTAGCGGCTACGAGCAGTACTTC.

The chain uses TRBV3-1 (or the pseudogene TRBV3-2) and TRBJ2-5, with D unresolved. V shed 4 bases and J shed 2 bases, with 14 bases lying between them. Germline CDR1 is LGHDT and CDR2 is YNNKEL (reference sequence). The CDR3 consists of 15 residues. The CDR3 nucleotides are TGTGCCAGCAGCCCGACGCTCGGGTGGCAAGAGACCCAGTACTTC. It translates to CASSPTLGWQETQYF.

This chain uses TRBV19 with TRBJ1-5; D unresolved. Germline V lookup: CDR1 LNHDA, CDR2 SQIVND (reference sequence). V was clipped by 8 bases and J by 0 bases, with 14 bases between them. The CDR3 is made up of 15 amino acids. The CDR3 is CASQTRASSNQPQHF. The CDR3 bases are TGTGCCAGTCAAACGAGGGCTTCTAGCAATCAGCCCCAGCATTTT.

This chain links TRBV29-1 with TRBJ2-7, with D tentatively TRBD1 (5 bases). V was pared by 3 bases and J by 2 bases, with 11 bases between. Germline V CDR1 and CDR2: SQVTM, ANQGSEA. The CDR3 has 13 residues. CDR3 DNA sequence: TGCAGCGTTGAGGCAGGACACACCTACGAGCAGTACTTC. Translating it yields CSVEAGHTYEQYF.

The V gene is TRBV23-1, the J gene TRBJ2-1; TRBD2 agrees at 12 bases. TRBV23-1 is sorted into the ORF group, with uncertain function. The CDR3 has 16 amino acids. The trim removed 5 bases at V and 7 bases at J, leaving 9 bases unmatched. The CDR3 DNA reads TGCGCCAGCAGTTTCACTAGCGGGAGGAGGATGAATGAGCAGTTCTTC. This translates into CASSFTSGRRMNEQFF.